The source of this T cell receptor beta chain is a study of T cells in Graves' hyperthyroidism and ophthalmopathy (dated by TCRdb to about 2019). As for the study more broadly: Peripheral blood samples were taken at the time of initial diagnosis, prior to any treatment. TCR V-J signatures able to tell the groups apart were searched for in a discovery cohort of 100 patients, of whom around 43 had Graves' ophthalmopathy and about 60 had stable Graves' hyperthyroidism. Prospective prediction of ophthalmopathy was tested in an independent validation cohort consisting of 18 to 20 hyperthyroidism patients and approximately 16 patients who later progressed to ophthalmopathy. The 100 discovery patients were randomly split 7:3 into training and test sets. Thyroid tissue and blood T-cell repertoires from roughly six Graves' hyperthyroidism patients were also compared in the study. After sampling, hyperthyroidism patients received methimazole starting at 30 mg daily, and ophthalmopathy patients received high-dose intravenous methylprednisolone. The paper reports TCR Vbeta CDR3 sequencing of approximately 130 peripheral blood samples: approximately 43 ophthalmopathy, 75 to 80 hyperthyroidism and around 17 progressor patients. What the work shows at the level of the full study, not this receptor alone: Most expanded thyroid clonotypes (frequency above 0.001) were also found in blood, which suggests that blood repertoires may mirror thyroid immune responses. In validation, progression to ophthalmopathy was predicted by the model with 65% to 71% sensitivity and roughly 76% specificity, a median of about 6 months before onset. Sample size was not statistically predetermined, and investigators were not blinded to group allocation. In cross-validation, a model built on a 13 V-J signature told ophthalmopathy apart from stable hyperthyroidism with just under 90% sensitivity and roughly 82% specificity, and in testing the same model reached 80%/75%.

In its sample, this clonotype was seen many times. Its antigen is still unknown. Base quality data are lacking; no much larger clone is found one base away. TCR beta CDR3 regions were amplified from RNA transcripts. The TCR CDR3 was subjected to a first round of RT-PCR using the HTBI primer set and the Qiagen OneStep RT-PCR kit. A second multiplex PCR round built the libraries, followed by size selection and purification. Paired-end sequencing of the libraries was performed with 100 bp reads on an Illumina HiSeq2000. The paper's processing steps were these. Raw data were processed with SOAPnuke, discarding reads with adapters, uncalled bases, mean Phred below 15, or no exact constant-primer or identifier match. High-quality paired reads were merged with COPE v1.2.5, and unique nucleotide sequences were defined as clonotypes. Clonotypes were aligned to IMGT TRBV, TRBD and TRBJ reference segments using MiTCR v1.1. The analysis included only V-J combinations with a frequency above 0.0001, which together covered 99% to 99.2% of the repertoires. A TCS score was defined as the ratio between F50 (clonal expansion) and ExV (chaos), using BLOSUM62-based TCRdist between CDR3 peptides within each V-J. Welch's t-statistics and random forest reduced roughly 500 V-J features to 10 to 15, which were used in a naive Bayes classifier (R e1071). Thyroid-blood repertoire similarity was quantified with the Morisita-Horn index. The public reads were reanalyzed by TCRdb: fastp trimming at Q25, MiXCR alignment, in-frame beta chains only. Each CDR3 protein gets just one entry, which takes the most common genes and DNA from the rows behind it. These V and J calls originate from TCRdb's pipeline instead of the authors' own analysis. The sample table records about 840,000 distinct CDR3 sequences; around 39% of these occur just once. About 8.9% of the sample is held by the ten biggest clonotypes.

Graves' hyperthyroidism was defined as stable when no progression to ophthalmopathy occurred over 18 months of follow-up. The hyperthyroidism patients were between 18 and 65 years old and newly diagnosed, with a disease duration of less than 2 months. The study excluded patients with uncontrolled infections, other autoimmune diseases, pregnancy or lactation. Diagnoses were established on the basis of clinical symptoms, serum thyroxine and TRAb, thyroid ultrasound, and orbital computed tomography. PBMCs were isolated from 8 to 10 ml of fresh peripheral blood by Ficoll-Paque density gradient centrifugation. Total RNA was extracted using Trizol reagent, and RNA quality was assessed on an Agilent 2100 Bioanalyzer. CDR1 and CDR2 were assigned from the germline V gene as SGHTA and FQGNSA. Trimming takes 1 base from V and 2 bases from J, and the germline ends sit 8 bases apart. The CDR3 has 14 amino acids, counting the end cysteine and phenylalanine. Only CDR3 DNA remains: 42 bases, in frame from the first base.

Sample: blood. This chain joins TRBV7-2 to TRBJ1-2, with the D segment identity uncertain. The TCR comes from a man in his late teens or twenties with Graves' hyperthyroidism. CDR3 loop: CASSLDSGNYGYTF. The DNA reads TGTGCCAGCAGCTTAGATAGTGGGAACTATGGCTACACCTTC.